This is a list of T cell receptor beta chains from one sample in a study of blood T cell repertoires in COVID-19. The method was immunoSEQ multiplex PCR; TCRdb's version includes in-frame clones alone and lacks a portion of them. Counted here are about 300,000 clones, about nine tenths occurring once; the ten biggest clones make up roughly 1.7%. Specimen: peripheral blood. The receptors come from a woman aged 25 to 39 with COVID-19, enrolled during active disease. Each CDR3 is given without its conserved first and last residue.

CDR3 protein: ASSLGTGQGPEAF
J gene: TRBJ1-1
V gene: TRBV5-1

CDR3 protein: ASSLVDGGSYEQY
J gene: TRBJ2-7
V gene: TRBV7-2

CDR3 protein: ASSPIAGSSGANVLT
J gene: TRBJ2-6
V gene: TRBV18

CDR3 protein: ASSLGGEAF
J gene: TRBJ1-1
V gene: TRBV5-8

CDR3 protein: SASPGGHEQY
J gene: TRBJ2-7
V gene: TRBV20-1

CDR3 protein: ACTGAVNEQF
J gene: TRBJ2-1
V gene: TRBV10-3

CDR3 protein: AISDSGQGIVDNEQF
J gene: TRBJ2-1
V gene: TRBV10-3

CDR3 protein: ASSQAYQLEQPQH
J gene: TRBJ1-5
V gene: TRBV4-1

CDR3 protein: AWIRGALDTQY
J gene: TRBJ2-3
V gene: TRBV30

CDR3 protein: ASTGTSGANTEAF
J gene: TRBJ1-1
V gene: TRBV2

CDR3 protein: ASSSTSGRKETQY
J gene: TRBJ2-5
V gene: TRBV6-5

CDR3 protein: ASSPRGRGLNSPLH
J gene: TRBJ1-6
V gene: TRBV28

CDR3 protein: ASSWTGSKNIQY
J gene: TRBJ2-4
V gene: TRBV5-6

CDR3 protein: ASSQLWAADTQY
J gene: TRBJ2-3
V gene: TRBV16

CDR3 protein: ASSPTGSSSGNTIY
J gene: TRBJ1-3
V gene: TRBV7-9

CDR3 protein: ASSFGTGPGAQY
J gene: TRBJ2-5
V gene: TRBV28

CDR3 protein: ASSRTGAGQPQH
J gene: TRBJ1-5
V gene: TRBV2

CDR3 protein: ASSWAVETQY
J gene: TRBJ2-5
V gene: TRBV7-9

CDR3 protein: ASSQGDWTEAF
J gene: TRBJ1-1
V gene: TRBV7-9

CDR3 protein: ASSQVAAGEGYT
J gene: TRBJ1-2
V gene: TRBV4-2

CDR3 protein: ASSADSAGQETQY
J gene: TRBJ2-5
V gene: TRBV2

CDR3 protein: ASSSPGTEAF
J gene: TRBJ1-1
V gene: TRBV7-9

CDR3 protein: ASREDTEAF
J gene: TRBJ1-1
V gene: TRBV7-2

CDR3 protein: ASNPQIIGNQPQH
J gene: TRBJ1-5
V gene: TRBV19

CDR3 protein: ASSDYSSPWNSPLH
J gene: TRBJ1-6
V gene: TRBV6-1

CDR3 protein: ATSEAGTGREETQY
J gene: TRBJ2-5
V gene: TRBV24-1

CDR3 protein: SVEIRQVTQRGSTDTQY
J gene: TRBJ2-3
V gene: TRBV29-1

CDR3 protein: ASSSQTGKLF
J gene: TRBJ1-4
V gene: TRBV12-3/TRBV12-4

CDR3 protein: ASTPSGHPNYGYT
J gene: TRBJ1-2
V gene: TRBV9

CDR3 protein: ASIQRGRTDTQY
J gene: TRBJ2-3
V gene: TRBV7-8

CDR3 protein: ASSQADRLSHNTQY
J gene: TRBJ2-3
V gene: TRBV14

CDR3 protein: ASKGDRGSYGYT
J gene: TRBJ1-2
V gene: TRBV2

CDR3 protein: ASSASGLNKGPLH
J gene: TRBJ1-6
V gene: TRBV6-4

CDR3 protein: ATSERPGTSGGPTDTQY
J gene: TRBJ2-3
V gene: TRBV24-1

CDR3 protein: ASSFGQGSYEQY
J gene: TRBJ2-7
V gene: TRBV6-5

CDR3 protein: ASSVGTLEETQY
J gene: TRBJ2-5
V gene: TRBV5-1

CDR3 protein: ASSGTYGYT
J gene: TRBJ1-2
V gene: TRBV2

CDR3 protein: ASSAGGGSRNIQY
J gene: TRBJ2-4
V gene: TRBV11-3

CDR3 protein: ASSPPNRDSGNTIY
J gene: TRBJ1-3
V gene: TRBV18

CDR3 protein: ASSLDSTVYGYT
J gene: TRBJ1-2
V gene: TRBV7-2

CDR3 protein: ATSEGDYYNEQF
J gene: TRBJ2-1
V gene: TRBV24-1

CDR3 protein: ASNRGSGTDTQY
J gene: TRBJ2-3
V gene: TRBV2

CDR3 protein: ASSLVPAGGLDEQF
J gene: TRBJ2-1
V gene: TRBV11-2

CDR3 protein: ASRKRDKAGEKLF
J gene: TRBJ1-4
V gene: TRBV6-5

CDR3 protein: ASSLHRDSTEAF
J gene: TRBJ1-1
V gene: TRBV5-4

CDR3 protein: ASSLNGGAPETQY
J gene: TRBJ2-5
V gene: TRBV7-3

CDR3 protein: AGSQAVYYGYT
J gene: TRBJ1-2
V gene: TRBV3-1/TRBV3-2

CDR3 protein: ASSPRQGANNEDTEAF
J gene: TRBJ1-1
V gene: TRBV18

CDR3 protein: ASSQGRAYYGYT
J gene: TRBJ1-2
V gene: TRBV4-3

CDR3 protein: ASSQDFYNEQF
J gene: TRBJ2-1
V gene: TRBV3-1/TRBV3-2

CDR3 protein: AWRGIGLVPGNTIY
J gene: TRBJ1-3
V gene: TRBV30

CDR3 protein: ASRRQGLNTEAF
J gene: TRBJ1-1
V gene: TRBV5-6

CDR3 protein: ASSGDAGWDGYT
J gene: TRBJ1-2
V gene: TRBV2

CDR3 protein: ASGLPGTGTEAF
J gene: TRBJ1-1
V gene: TRBV12-5

CDR3 protein: ASSLWQYSNQPQH
J gene: TRBJ1-5
V gene: TRBV5-8

CDR3 protein: ASRKGWDRDSTEAF
J gene: TRBJ1-1
V gene: TRBV11-1

CDR3 protein: ASSDTGNTGELF
J gene: TRBJ2-2
V gene: TRBV9

CDR3 protein: ASSDSSGGETQY
J gene: TRBJ2-5
V gene: TRBV2